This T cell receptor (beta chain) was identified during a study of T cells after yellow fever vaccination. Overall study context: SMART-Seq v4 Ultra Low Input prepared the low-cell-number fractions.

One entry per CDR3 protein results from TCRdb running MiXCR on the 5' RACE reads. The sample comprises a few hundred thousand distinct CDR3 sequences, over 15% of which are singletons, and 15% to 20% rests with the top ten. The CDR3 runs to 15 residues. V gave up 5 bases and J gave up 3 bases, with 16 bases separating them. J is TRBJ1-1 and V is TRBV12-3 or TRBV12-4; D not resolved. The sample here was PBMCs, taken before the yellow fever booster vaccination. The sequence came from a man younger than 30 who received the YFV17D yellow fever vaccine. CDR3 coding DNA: TGTGCCAGCAGTGCCTGGGGTGGGTCCGACACTGAAGCTTTCTTT. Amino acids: CASSAWGGSDTEAFF.